Below are 19 T cell receptor beta chains sequenced from a single sample in a study of blood T cell repertoires in COVID-19. The repertoire was sequenced with immunoSEQ multiplex PCR; TCRdb's copy has only in-frame clones and lacks some. Here the sample spans around 300,000 clones, approximately 90% being singletons. Sequenced sample: PBMCs or T cells enriched from blood (not recorded which). Receptors originate from a woman aged 45-65 years who had recovered from COVID-19.

The chain couples TRBV11-2 to TRBJ2-7, with 7 bases fitting TRBD1. CDR3 size: 15 residues. Germline V CDR1 and CDR2: SGHAT, FQNNGV. V was clipped by 5 bases and J by 3 bases; unmatched bases: 10. The CDR3 sequence: CASSIPIGTDYEQYF. As DNA, the CDR3 is TGTGCCAGCAGCATCCCCATTGGGACAGACTACGAGCAGTACTTC.

J is TRBJ1-5 and V is TRBV28; 8 positions agree with TRBD1. This CDR3 is 16 amino acids long. The V segment lost 5 bases and the J segment 7 bases; nucleotides outside the gene matches: 13. Germline CDR1 and CDR2: MDHEN and SYDVKM. The CDR3 coding sequence is TGTGCCAGCAGTCCAATGCAGGGGGCCGTTAGACAGCCCCAGCATTTT. Its protein product is CASSPMQGAVRQPQHF.

The rearrangement joins TRBV14 to TRBJ1-6, with D possibly TRBD1 on 5 matching bases. Germline CDR1 and CDR2: SGHDN and FVKESK. V lost 1 base to trimming and J lost 9 bases, with 13 bases between them. CDR3 length: 15 residues. The CDR3 region is CASSQVSPRVSPLHF. CDR3 nucleotide sequence: TGTGCCAGCAGCCAAGTCTCACCCAGGGTTTCACCCCTCCACTTT.

This sequence joins TRBV7-2 and TRBJ2-3; 7 bases are shared with TRBD2. The CDR3 sequence is 16 residues long. Germline CDR1 SGHTA, CDR2 FQGNSA. Unmatched junction bases numbered 9, after V lost 2 bases and J lost 4 bases. Written as DNA, the CDR3 is TGTGCCAGCAGCTTAAATGGGGCGGGAGCCCCAGATACGCAGTATTTT. This translates into CASSLNGAGAPDTQYF.

A note on this clone: This CDR3 is also generated by other DNA sequences in the sample. The chain combines TRBV5-1 with TRBJ2-2; 9 nucleotides align to TRBD2. V gave up 3 bases and J gave up 2 bases; unmatched junction bases: 2. The CDR3 has 15 residues. In germline, CDR1 is SGHRS, CDR2 YFSETQ. The CDR3 region is CASSSLAGNTGELFF. DNA for the CDR3: TGCGCCAGCAGCTCGCTAGCGGGAAACACCGGGGAGCTGTTTTTT.

The gene calls are TRBV5-1 and TRBJ2-2, with 7 bases identical to TRBD1. This CDR3 has 15 amino acids. Per the germline V gene, CDR1 is SGHRS and CDR2 is YFSETQ. The V segment lost 0 bases and the J segment 4 bases; nucleotides outside the gene matches: 3. Written as DNA, the CDR3 is TGCGCCAGCAGCTTGGTACAGGGGACCACCGGGGAGCTGTTTTTT. Its translation: CASSLVQGTTGELFF.

This chain connects TRBV11-3 to TRBJ2-3, with D possibly being TRBD2 (7 bases). This CDR3 is 17 amino acids long. Germline V CDR1 and CDR2: SGHNT, YENEEA. V was shortened by 1 base and J by 0 bases, with 14 bases between the two germline ends. The CDR3 nucleotides are TGTGCCAGCAGCTTAGGCCAGGGGCGGGAGAGCACAGATACGCAGTATTTT. It encodes CASSLGQGRESTDTQYF.

The rearrangement uses TRBV27 and TRBJ2-1; 8 bases agree with TRBD2. The germline CDR1 and CDR2 sequences are MNHEY and SMNVEV (reference sequence). Trimming at V came to 2 bases and at J to 2 bases, leaving 2 bases not matched to a gene. This CDR3 region has 15 residues. In nucleotides, the CDR3 is TGTGCCAGCAGTTTAATAGCGGGAACCTACAATGAGCAGTTCTTC. Its translation is CASSLIAGTYNEQFF.

The J gene is TRBJ1-1, the V gene TRBV11-2, with D unclear. Trimming pared 5 bases from V and 7 bases from J, leaving 14 bases between. This CDR3 has 13 amino acids. CDR1 and CDR2 from the germline V gene are SGHAT and FQNNGV. The chain's CDR3 is CASSPRMFGEAFF. The CDR3 bases are TGTGCCAGCAGCCCCAGGATGTTTGGTGAAGCTTTCTTT.

Only a few counts were recorded for this clone. V usage is TRBV19 and J usage is TRBJ1-4; unclear D gene. V was shortened by 6 bases and J by 0 bases, with 2 bases between the two germline ends. Per germline, CDR1 LNHDA and CDR2 SQIVND (reference sequence). CDR3 length equals 12 residues. CDR3 in amino acids: CASSATNEKLFF. As DNA, the CDR3 is TGTGCCAGTAGCGCAACTAATGAAAAACTGTTTTTT.

The chain carries TRBV6-2 or TRBV6-3 and TRBJ1-2, with D possibly TRBD1 on 5 matching bases. Germline assignment: CDR1 MNHEY and CDR2 SVGEGT. The ends were cut back, 2 bases at V and 6 bases at J, with 16 bases in the middle. The CDR3 has 15 amino acids. DNA of the CDR3: TGTGCCAGCAGTTACCCACAAGGGGTTAGAGATGGCTACACCTTC. This translates into CASSYPQGVRDGYTF.

The chain joins TRBV18 to TRBJ2-1; perhaps TRBD2 as D (6 bases). Germline V CDR1 and CDR2: KGHSH, LQKENI. V lost 3 bases and J 10 bases, leaving 19 bases between the germline ends. The CDR3 length is 15 residues. CDR3 in amino acids: CASSPGLQSQGEQFF. In DNA, the CDR3 is TGTGCCAGCTCACCGGGACTCCAATCCCAGGGAGAGCAGTTCTTC.

This sequence joins TRBV27 and TRBJ2-7, with 10 positions matching TRBD1. V shed 2 bases, J shed 7 bases, and the junction held 8 bases outside the gene matches. The V gene's germline CDR1 is MNHEY and CDR2 SMNVEV (reference sequence). The CDR3 is made up of 15 amino acids. CDR3 region: CASSLRGQGVDEQYF. CDR3 sequence (DNA): TGTGCCAGCAGTTTAAGAGGACAGGGGGTTGATGAGCAGTACTTC.

V usage is TRBV5-1 and J usage is TRBJ2-7; the match to TRBD1 covers 9 bases. The V gene end was trimmed by 1 base and the J gene end by 5 bases; junction bases not matched to a gene: 7. The CDR3 extends over 15 amino acids. The V gene's germline CDR1 is SGHRS and CDR2 YFSETQ. The CDR3 region is CASSLLGQGGNEQYF. The CDR3 nucleotides are TGCGCCAGCAGCTTGTTGGGACAGGGTGGCAACGAGCAGTACTTC.

This clone was seen only once. The V and J genes are TRBV9 and TRBJ1-1; TRBD1 matches at 8 bases. The V gene end was trimmed by 4 bases and the J gene end by 5 bases; junction bases not matched to a gene: 16. The CDR3 is 17 residues long. The germline V gene encodes CDR1 SGDLS and CDR2 YYNGEE. This CDR3 reads CASSPRGQGGSGTEAFF. CDR3 DNA: TGTGCCAGCAGCCCCCGCGGACAGGGAGGGTCGGGGACTGAAGCTTTCTTT.

The V and J genes are TRBV24-1 and TRBJ2-1, with 9 bases fitting TRBD1. Germline V gives CDR1 KGHDR, CDR2 SFDVKD. The length of the CDR3 is 15 residues. J was trimmed by 5 bases and V by 5 bases; bases with no gene match: 6. This CDR3 is CATSVRDRVNNEQFF. The CDR3 DNA is TGTGCCACCAGTGTGCGGGACAGGGTTAACAATGAGCAGTTCTTC.

This chain connects TRBV2 to TRBJ2-7; D gene unclear. This CDR3 is 14 amino acids long. With 3 bases removed from V and 7 bases from J, the gap between germline ends came to 16 bases. In germline, CDR1 is SNHLY, CDR2 FYNNEI. CDR3 sequence reads: CASSEEMLTREQYF. CDR3 DNA: TGTGCCAGCAGTGAGGAGATGCTGACTCGGGAGCAGTACTTC.

The rearrangement joins TRBV19 to TRBJ2-3, with 11 bases aligning to TRBD1. CDR1 is LNHDA, CDR2 SQIVND, per germline (reference sequence). This CDR3 is built from 14 residues. V trimming: 6 bases; J trimming: 5 bases; junction bases outside the gene matches: 4. The CDR3 is CASRDRGRKDTQYF. CDR3 DNA sequence: TGTGCCAGTAGGGACAGGGGGCGCAAAGATACGCAGTATTTT.

The V and J genes are TRBV2 and TRBJ1-2, with unresolved D. The V gene's germline CDR1 is SNHLY and CDR2 FYNNEI. Trimming removed 4 bases at V and 0 bases at J, with 18 bases between. The CDR3 is 17 residues long. The CDR3 region is CASSGGEYSKANYGYTF. The CDR3 DNA reads as TGTGCCAGCAGTGGAGGAGAGTATTCGAAGGCTAACTATGGCTACACCTTC.